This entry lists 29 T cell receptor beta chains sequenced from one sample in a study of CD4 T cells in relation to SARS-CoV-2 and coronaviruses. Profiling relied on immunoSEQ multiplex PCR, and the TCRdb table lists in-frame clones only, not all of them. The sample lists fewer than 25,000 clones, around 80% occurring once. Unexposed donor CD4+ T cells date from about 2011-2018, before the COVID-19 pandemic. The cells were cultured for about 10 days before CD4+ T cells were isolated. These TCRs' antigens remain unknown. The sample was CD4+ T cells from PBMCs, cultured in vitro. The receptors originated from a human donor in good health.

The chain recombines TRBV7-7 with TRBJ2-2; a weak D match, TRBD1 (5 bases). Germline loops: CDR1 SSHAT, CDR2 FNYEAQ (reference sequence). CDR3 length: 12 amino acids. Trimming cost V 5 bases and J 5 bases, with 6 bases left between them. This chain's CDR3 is CASSQGTGELFF. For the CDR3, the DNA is TGTGCCAGCAGCCAGGGTACCGGGGAGCTGTTTTTT.

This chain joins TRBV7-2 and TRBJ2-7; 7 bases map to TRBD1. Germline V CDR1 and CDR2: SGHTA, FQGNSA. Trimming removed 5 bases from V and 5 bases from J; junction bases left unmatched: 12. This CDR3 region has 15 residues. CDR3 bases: TGTGCCAGCAGCGGGAGACAGGGAAGATCGAACGAGCAGTACTTC. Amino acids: CASSGRQGRSNEQYF.

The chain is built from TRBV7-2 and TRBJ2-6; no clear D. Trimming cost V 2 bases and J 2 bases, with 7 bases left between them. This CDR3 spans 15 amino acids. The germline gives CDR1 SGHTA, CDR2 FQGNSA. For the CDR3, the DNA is TGTGCCAGCAGCTTAACGGACGCTGGGGCCAACGTCCTGACTTTC. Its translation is CASSLTDAGANVLTF.

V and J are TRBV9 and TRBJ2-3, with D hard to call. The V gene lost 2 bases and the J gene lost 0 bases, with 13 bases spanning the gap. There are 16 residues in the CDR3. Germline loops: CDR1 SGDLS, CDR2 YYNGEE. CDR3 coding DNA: TGTGCCAGCAGCGTTGACCTCCCGATTAGCACAGATACGCAGTATTTT. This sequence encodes CASSVDLPISTDTQYF.

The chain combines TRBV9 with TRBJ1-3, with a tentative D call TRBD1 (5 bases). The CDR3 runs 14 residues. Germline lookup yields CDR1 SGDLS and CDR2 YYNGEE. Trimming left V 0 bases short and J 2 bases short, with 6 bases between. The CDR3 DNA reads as TGTGCCAGCAGCGTAGGGGGCACTGGAAACACCATATATTTT. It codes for CASSVGGTGNTIYF.

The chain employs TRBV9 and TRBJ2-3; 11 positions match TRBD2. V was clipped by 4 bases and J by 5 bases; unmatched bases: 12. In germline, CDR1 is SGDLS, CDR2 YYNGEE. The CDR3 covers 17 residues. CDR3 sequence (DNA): TGTGCCAGCAGCCCCCGTTTACTAGCGGGAGACAGAGATACGCAGTATTTT. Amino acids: CASSPRLLAGDRDTQYF. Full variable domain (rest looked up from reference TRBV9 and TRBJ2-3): DSGVTQTPKHLITATGQRVTLRCSPRSGDLSVYWYQQSLDQGLQFLIQYYNGEERAKGNILERFSAQQFPDLHSELNLSSLELGDSALYFCASSPRLLAGDRDTQYFGPGTRLTVL.

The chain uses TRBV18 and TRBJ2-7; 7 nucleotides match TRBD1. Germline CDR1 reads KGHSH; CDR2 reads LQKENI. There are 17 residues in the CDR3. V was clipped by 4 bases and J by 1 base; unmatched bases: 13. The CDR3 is CASSHEDRASRSYEQYF. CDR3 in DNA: TGTGCCAGCTCACATGAAGACAGGGCCTCCCGTTCCTACGAGCAGTACTTC.

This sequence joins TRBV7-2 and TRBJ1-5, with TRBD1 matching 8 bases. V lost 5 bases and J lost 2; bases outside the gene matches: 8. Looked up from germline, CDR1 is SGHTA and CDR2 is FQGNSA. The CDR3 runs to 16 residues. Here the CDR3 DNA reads TGTGCCAGCAGCCTCGGGACAGGTCGGGGCAATCAGCCCCAGCATTTT. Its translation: CASSLGTGRGNQPQHF.

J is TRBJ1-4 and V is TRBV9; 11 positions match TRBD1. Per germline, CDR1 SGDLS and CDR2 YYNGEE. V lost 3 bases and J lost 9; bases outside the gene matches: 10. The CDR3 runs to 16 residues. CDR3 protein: CASSDGVGTGGQKLFF. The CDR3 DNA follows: TGTGCCAGCAGCGACGGGGTGGGGACAGGGGGGCAAAAACTGTTTTTT. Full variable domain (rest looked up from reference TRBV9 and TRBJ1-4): DSGVTQTPKHLITATGQRVTLRCSPRSGDLSVYWYQQSLDQGLQFLIQYYNGEERAKGNILERFSAQQFPDLHSELNLSSLELGDSALYFCASSDGVGTGGQKLFFGSGTQLSVL.

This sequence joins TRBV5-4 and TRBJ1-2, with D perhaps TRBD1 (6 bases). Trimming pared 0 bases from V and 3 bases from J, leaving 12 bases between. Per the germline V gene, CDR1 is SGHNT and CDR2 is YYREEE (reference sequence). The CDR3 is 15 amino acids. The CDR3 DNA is TGTGCCAGCAGCTTGGCCGGGAACAGGGACTATGGCTACACCTTC. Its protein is CASSLAGNRDYGYTF.

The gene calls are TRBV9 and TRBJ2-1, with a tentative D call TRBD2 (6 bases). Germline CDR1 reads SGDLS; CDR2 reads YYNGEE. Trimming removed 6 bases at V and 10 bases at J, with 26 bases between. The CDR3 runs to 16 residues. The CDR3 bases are TGTGCCAGCACCCCTTCGGGACTTTCCCATCTTTCGGAGCAGTTCTTC. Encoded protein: CASTPSGLSHLSEQFF.

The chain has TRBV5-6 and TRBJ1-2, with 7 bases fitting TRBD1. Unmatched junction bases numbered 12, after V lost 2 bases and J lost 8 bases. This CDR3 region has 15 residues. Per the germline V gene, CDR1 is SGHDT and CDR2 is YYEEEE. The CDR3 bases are TGTGCCAGCAGCTTTCCATCCCCGGGACAGATCGGCTACACCTTC. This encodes CASSFPSPGQIGYTF.

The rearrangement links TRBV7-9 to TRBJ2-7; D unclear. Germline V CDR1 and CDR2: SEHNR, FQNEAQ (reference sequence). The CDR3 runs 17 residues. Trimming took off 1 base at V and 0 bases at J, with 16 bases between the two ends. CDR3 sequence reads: CASSLENIGRASYEQYF. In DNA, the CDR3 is TGTGCCAGCAGCTTAGAGAATATTGGAAGAGCCTCCTACGAGCAGTACTTC.

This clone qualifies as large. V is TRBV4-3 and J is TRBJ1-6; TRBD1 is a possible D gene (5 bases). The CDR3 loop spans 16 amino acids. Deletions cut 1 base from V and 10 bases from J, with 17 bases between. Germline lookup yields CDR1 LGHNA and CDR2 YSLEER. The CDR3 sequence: CASSQGWGEFVSPLHF. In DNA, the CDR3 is TGCGCCAGCAGCCAAGGATGGGGGGAATTTGTGTCACCCCTCCACTTT.

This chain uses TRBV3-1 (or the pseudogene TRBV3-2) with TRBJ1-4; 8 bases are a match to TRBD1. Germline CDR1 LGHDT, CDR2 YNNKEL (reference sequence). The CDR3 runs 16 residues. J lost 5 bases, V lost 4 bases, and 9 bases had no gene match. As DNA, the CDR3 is TGTGCCAGCAGCCCTACCCATGGACAGGGAAATGAAAAACTGTTTTTT. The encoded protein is CASSPTHGQGNEKLFF.

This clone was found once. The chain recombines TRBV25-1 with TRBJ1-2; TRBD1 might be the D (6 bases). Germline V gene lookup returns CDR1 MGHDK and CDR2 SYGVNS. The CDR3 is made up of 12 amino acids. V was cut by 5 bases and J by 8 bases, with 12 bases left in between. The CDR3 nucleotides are TGTGCCAGCAGTATACAGGGAGGAGGCTACACCTTC. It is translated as CASSIQGGGYTF.

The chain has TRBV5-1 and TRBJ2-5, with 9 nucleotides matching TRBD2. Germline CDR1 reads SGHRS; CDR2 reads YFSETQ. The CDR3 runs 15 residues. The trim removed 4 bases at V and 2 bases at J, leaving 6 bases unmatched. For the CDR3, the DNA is TGCGCCAGCAGCCCGGGACTAGCAGGTCAAGAGACCCAGTACTTC. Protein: CASSPGLAGQETQYF.

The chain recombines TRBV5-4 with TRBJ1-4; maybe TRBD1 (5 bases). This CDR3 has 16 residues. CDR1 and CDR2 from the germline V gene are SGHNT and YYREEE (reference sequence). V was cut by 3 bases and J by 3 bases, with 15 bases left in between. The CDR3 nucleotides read TGTGCCAGCAGCTCCGGGACCTCGTTAGCTAATGAAAAACTGTTTTTT. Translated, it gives CASSSGTSLANEKLFF.

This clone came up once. The CDR3 DNA is TGCGCCAGCAGCTTGGTTGGCCTCTTGAACACTGAAGCTTTCTTT. It codes for CASSLVGLLNTEAFF. The chain couples TRBV5-1 to TRBJ1-1; D remains ambiguous. With 0 bases removed from V and 0 bases from J, the gap between germline ends came to 9 bases. There are 15 residues in the CDR3. Germline V gives CDR1 SGHRS, CDR2 YFSETQ.

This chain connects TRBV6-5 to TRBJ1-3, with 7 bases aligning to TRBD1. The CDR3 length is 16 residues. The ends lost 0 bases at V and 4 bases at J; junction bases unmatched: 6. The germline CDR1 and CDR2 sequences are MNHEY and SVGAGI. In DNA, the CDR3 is TGTGCCAGCAGTTACTCGAACAGGGGTCCCGGAAACACCATATATTTT. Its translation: CASSYSNRGPGNTIYF.

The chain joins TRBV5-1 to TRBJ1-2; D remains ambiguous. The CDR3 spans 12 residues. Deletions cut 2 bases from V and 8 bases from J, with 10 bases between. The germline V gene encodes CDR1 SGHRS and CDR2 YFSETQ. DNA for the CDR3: TGCGCCAGCAGCTTTGGAGGGCGCGGCTACACCTTC. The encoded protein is CASSFGGRGYTF.

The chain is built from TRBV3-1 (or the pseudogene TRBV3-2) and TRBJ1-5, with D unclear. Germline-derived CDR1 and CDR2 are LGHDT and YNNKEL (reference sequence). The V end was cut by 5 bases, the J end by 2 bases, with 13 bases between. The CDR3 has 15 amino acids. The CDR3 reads CASSYGSSRNQPQHF. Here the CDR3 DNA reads TGTGCCAGCAGCTACGGGTCCAGTCGCAATCAGCCCCAGCATTTT.

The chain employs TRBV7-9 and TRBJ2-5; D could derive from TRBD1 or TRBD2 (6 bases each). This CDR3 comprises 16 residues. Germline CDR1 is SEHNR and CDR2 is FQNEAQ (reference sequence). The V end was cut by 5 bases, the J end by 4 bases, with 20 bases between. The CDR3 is CASSRGWGAQGETQYF. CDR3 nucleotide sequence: TGTGCCAGCAGCCGCGGGTGGGGGGCGCAAGGAGAGACCCAGTACTTC.

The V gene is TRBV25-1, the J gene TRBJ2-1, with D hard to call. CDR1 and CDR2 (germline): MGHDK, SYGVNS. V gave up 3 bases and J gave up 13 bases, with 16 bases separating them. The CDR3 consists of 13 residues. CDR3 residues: CASSEFLLSPQFF. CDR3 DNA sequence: TGTGCCAGCAGTGAGTTTCTACTAAGCCCTCAGTTCTTC.

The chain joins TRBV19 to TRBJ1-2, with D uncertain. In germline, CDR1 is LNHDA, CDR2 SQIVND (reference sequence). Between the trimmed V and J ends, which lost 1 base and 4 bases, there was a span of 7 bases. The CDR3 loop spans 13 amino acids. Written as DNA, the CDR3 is TGTGCCAGTAGTATAGTGTCGGGCTATGGCTACACCTTC. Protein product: CASSIVSGYGYTF.

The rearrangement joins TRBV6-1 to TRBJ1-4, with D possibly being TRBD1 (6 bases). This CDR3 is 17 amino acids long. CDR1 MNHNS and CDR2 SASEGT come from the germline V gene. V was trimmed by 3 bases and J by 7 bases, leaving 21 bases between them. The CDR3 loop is CASSEDELGRGAEKLFF. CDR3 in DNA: TGTGCCAGCAGTGAGGATGAATTAGGCAGGGGAGCTGAAAAACTGTTTTTT.

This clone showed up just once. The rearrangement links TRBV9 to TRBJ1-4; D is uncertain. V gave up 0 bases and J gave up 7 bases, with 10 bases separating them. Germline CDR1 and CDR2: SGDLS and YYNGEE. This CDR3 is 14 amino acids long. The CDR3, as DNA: TGTGCCAGCAGCGTAGATGGGCAGTTTGAAAAACTGTTTTTT. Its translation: CASSVDGQFEKLFF.

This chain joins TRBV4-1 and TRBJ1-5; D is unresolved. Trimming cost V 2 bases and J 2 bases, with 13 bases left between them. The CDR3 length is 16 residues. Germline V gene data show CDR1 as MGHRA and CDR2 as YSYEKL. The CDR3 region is CASSQPLRGRNQPQHF. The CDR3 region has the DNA TGCGCCAGCAGCCAACCGTTGAGAGGGCGCAATCAGCCCCAGCATTTT.

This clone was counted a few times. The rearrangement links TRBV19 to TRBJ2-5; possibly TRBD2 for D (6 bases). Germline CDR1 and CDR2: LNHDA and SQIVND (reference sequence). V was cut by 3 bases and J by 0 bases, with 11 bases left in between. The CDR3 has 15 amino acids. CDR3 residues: CASSMRGLYQETQYF. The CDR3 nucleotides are TGTGCCAGTAGTATGCGGGGACTGTACCAAGAGACCCAGTACTTC.